Following are 27 T cell receptor beta chains from one sample sequenced in a study of blood T cells in healthy people across ages. Together with a sample-barcoded 5' primer, a J-beta primer mix was included in a second PCR lasting roughly 6 to 12 cycles. TCRdb reprocessed the 5' RACE reads via MiXCR and lists one record per CDR3 protein. The profile shows fewer than 1,000,000 distinct CDR3 sequences, more than 35% of them singletons. Source material: blood. These receptor sequences come from a man at least 80 years old in good health.

V usage is TRBV15 and J usage is TRBJ1-1; perhaps TRBD1 as D (6 bases). V was cut by 0 bases and J by 3 bases, with 8 bases left in between. Germline CDR1 reads LNHNV; CDR2 reads YYDKDF (reference sequence). This CDR3 has 14 amino acids. The CDR3 DNA reads as TGTGCCACCAGCAGAGATAGGGGGTACACTGAAGCTTTCTTT. As protein: CATSRDRGYTEAFF.

This clonotype appeared a few times. The chain has TRBV12-3 or TRBV12-4 and TRBJ2-7, with 10 bases lining up with TRBD2. J gave up 3 bases and V 6 bases, and 5 bases lay outside the gene matches. CDR3 length: 14 residues. The CDR3 sequence: CASSLAGEVYEQYF. The CDR3 DNA follows: TGTGCCAGCAGCCTAGCGGGAGAAGTCTACGAGCAGTACTTC.

The V gene is TRBV2, the J gene TRBJ2-7, with 14 bases that match TRBD2. Germline loops: CDR1 SNHLY, CDR2 FYNNEI. With V trimmed by 7 bases and J by 3 bases, 5 bases remained unmatched. The CDR3 covers 15 residues. The CDR3 DNA is TGTGCCAGCAAGGGACTAGCGGGAGCCTTCTACGAGCAGTACTTC. Protein product: CASKGLAGAFYEQYF.

A few counts support this clonotype. V is TRBV12-3 or TRBV12-4 and J is TRBJ1-6; D remains unclear. The V end was cut by 2 bases, the J end by 7 bases, with 6 bases between. The CDR3 consists of 13 residues. CDR3: CASSLFGNSPLHF. In nucleotides, the CDR3 is TGTGCCAGCAGTTTATTTGGGAATTCACCCCTCCACTTT.

The V and J genes are TRBV29-1 and TRBJ2-1, with TRBD1 matching over 8 bases. The CDR3 has 14 amino acids. Per the germline V gene, CDR1 is SQVTM and CDR2 is ANQGSEA. V gave up 4 bases and J gave up 4 bases; unmatched junction bases: 6. CDR3 nucleotide sequence: TGCAGCGTTGCCCGAGACAGGGGTTACAATGAGCAGTTCTTC. Translating it yields CSVARDRGYNEQFF.

The chain recombines TRBV28 with TRBJ1-2; D possibly corresponds to TRBD1 (5 bases). Germline assignment: CDR1 MDHEN and CDR2 SYDVKM. Trimming removed 6 bases at V and 4 bases at J, with 12 bases between. This CDR3 is built from 13 residues. In DNA form, the CDR3 reads TGTGCCAGCAGCTTGGGGGTGAGCTATGGCTACACCTTC. Protein product: CASSLGVSYGYTF.

At least ten counts were recorded for this clonotype. The chain combines TRBV12-3 or TRBV12-4 with TRBJ2-5, with a weak D call TRBD2 (6 bases). CDR3 length: 15 amino acids. Trimming shortened V by 6 bases and J by 1 base, and 15 bases separated the two germline ends. CDR3 region: CASSSLLGGQETQYF. In DNA form, the CDR3 reads TGTGCCAGCAGCTCCCTACTCGGGGGCCAAGAGACCCAGTACTTC.

The chain joins TRBV6-5 to TRBJ2-7; the D gene is possibly TRBD1 (5 bases). The CDR3 has 12 residues. With 8 bases removed from V and 6 bases from J, the gap between germline ends came to 14 bases. Germline loops: CDR1 MNHEY, CDR2 SVGAGI. CDR3: CASGRTRCEQYF. CDR3 sequence (DNA): TGTGCCAGCGGGCGGACAAGGTGCGAGCAGTACTTC.

The gene calls are TRBV28 and TRBJ2-7; D not resolved. V dropped 7 bases and J dropped 0 bases, with 19 bases sitting between them. The CDR3 length is 16 residues. Germline values: CDR1 MDHEN, CDR2 SYDVKM. The chain's CDR3 is CASIKAPGFSSYEQYF. The CDR3, as DNA: TGTGCCAGCATAAAAGCCCCCGGTTTTAGCTCCTACGAGCAGTACTTC. The variable domain in full, completed from reference TRBV28 and TRBJ2-7, reads DVKVTQSSRYLVKRTGEKVFLECVQDMDHENMFWYRQDPGLGLRLIYFSYDVKMKEKGDIPEGYSVSREKKERFSLILESASTNQTSMYLCASIKAPGFSSYEQYFGPGTRLTVT.

A single count supports this clonotype. The V gene is TRBV28, the J gene TRBJ2-2, with D tentatively TRBD1 (6 bases). Trimming took off 5 bases at V and 6 bases at J, with 10 bases between the two ends. The CDR3 runs 13 residues. The germline V gene encodes CDR1 MDHEN and CDR2 SYDVKM. CDR3 sequence reads: CASSPAGAGELFF. The DNA of the CDR3 is TGTGCCAGCAGTCCCGCAGGGGCCGGGGAGCTGTTTTTT.

This clonotype was seen many times. The J gene is TRBJ1-5, the V gene TRBV7-2; unclear D gene. This CDR3 comprises 14 residues. The V end was cut by 1 base, the J end by 0 bases, with 4 bases between. The germline CDR1 and CDR2 sequences are SGHTA and FQGNSA. The CDR3 coding sequence is TGTGCCAGCAGCTTAGACAGTAGCAATCAGCCCCAGCATTTT. Its translation is CASSLDSSNQPQHF. The full variable domain, rest sourced from reference TRBV7-2 and TRBJ1-5, is GAGVSQSPSNKVTEKGKDVELRCDPISGHTALYWYRQSLGQGLEFLIYFQGNSAPDKSGLPSDRFSAERTGGSVSTLTIQRTQQEDSAVYLCASSLDSSNQPQHFGDGTRLSIL.

A few counts support this clonotype. This sequence joins TRBV9 and TRBJ2-4; the match to TRBD1 covers 8 bases. The DNA matches TRBJ2-7 better at its end, which makes the J call doubtful. In germline, CDR1 is SGDLS, CDR2 YYNGEE. CDR3 length: 15 residues. CDR3 region: CASSVADRENYEQYF. CDR3 in DNA: TGTGCCAGCAGCGTAGCGGACAGGGAGAACTACGAGCAGTACTTC.

This clonotype has a handful of counts. V is TRBV24-1 and J is TRBJ2-7; 7 bases line up with TRBD1. CDR1 is KGHDR and CDR2 is SFDVKD in the germline V gene. V shed 3 bases, J shed 1 base, and the junction held 8 bases outside the gene matches. The CDR3 is 16 amino acids. DNA of the CDR3: TGTGCCACCAGTGATCCGGGACAGACCGCTTCCTACGAGCAGTACTTC. Translation gives CATSDPGQTASYEQYF.

This clonotype was seen a few times. The J gene is TRBJ2-6, the V gene TRBV4-2, with D tentatively TRBD1 (5 bases). CDR1 and CDR2 from the germline V gene are LGHNA and YNFKEQ. The V and J ends lost 1 base and 2 bases respectively, with 18 bases between them. CDR3 size: 19 residues. CDR3 nucleotides: TGTGCCAGCAGCCAAGGAGCCCTAATAGGGGCTACTGGGGCCAACGTCCTGACTTTC. Translating gives CASSQGALIGATGANVLTF.

The V gene is TRBV5-5, the J gene TRBJ2-2; 7 nucleotides match TRBD1. The CDR3 covers 14 residues. Germline CDR1 is SGHKS and CDR2 is YYEKEE (reference sequence). J lost 7 bases, V lost 4 bases, and 7 bases had no gene match. In nucleotides, the CDR3 is TGTGCCAGCAGCATGACAGGGTCGCACGGGGAGCTGTTTTTT. It is translated as CASSMTGSHGELFF.

The V call is TRBV20-1, the J call TRBJ2-7; 7 nucleotides align to TRBD1. V lost 5 bases to trimming and J lost 6 bases; unmatched junction nucleotides: 10. Looked up from germline, CDR1 is DFQATT and CDR2 is SNEGSKA (reference sequence). The CDR3 runs 13 residues. The CDR3 region has the DNA TGCAGTGCTGAAGGGACAGCACCCGGCGAGCAGTACTTC. Encoded protein: CSAEGTAPGEQYF.

The chain has TRBV20-1 and TRBJ2-1; 14 bases map to TRBD2. Germline CDR1 is DFQATT and CDR2 is SNEGSKA (reference sequence). Trimming removed 8 bases from V and 5 bases from J; junction bases left unmatched: 8. CDR3 length equals 15 residues. CDR3 coding DNA: TGCAGTTCTCTGGGACTAGCGGGAGCGGACAATGAGCAGTTCTTC. Protein: CSSLGLAGADNEQFF.

This clonotype was detected only a few times. J is TRBJ2-3 and V is TRBV7-3, with 12 bases matching TRBD2. Looked up from germline, CDR1 is SGHTA and CDR2 is FQGTGA. J was trimmed by 2 bases and V by 4 bases; bases with no gene match: 7. The CDR3 loop spans 17 amino acids. The CDR3 loop is CASSSGLAGIFTDTQYF. As DNA, the CDR3 is TGTGCCAGCAGCTCCGGACTAGCGGGAATCTTCACAGATACGCAGTATTTT.

CDR3 in amino acids: CASSPGLAATKQYF. The CDR3, as DNA: TGTGCCAGCAGCCCTGGACTAGCGGCTACGAAGCAGTACTTC. The rearrangement links TRBV7-3 to TRBJ2-7, with 10 bases that match TRBD2. The CDR3 is 14 amino acids. The germline V gene has CDR1 SGHTA and CDR2 FQGTGA. V dropped 5 bases and J dropped 8; count of bases not matched to a gene: 9.

Concerning this clonotype: A clone one base away is much larger, so this may be a read error. The chain links TRBV29-1 to TRBJ2-7; 7 bases are a match to TRBD2. This CDR3 has 12 residues. Germline CDR1 reads SQVTM; CDR2 reads ANQGSEA. The junction had 7 bases not matched to a gene; V was cut back by 4 bases and J by 7 bases. The CDR3: CSVAEGGREQYF. In DNA, the CDR3 is TGCAGCGTTGCGGAGGGAGGGAGGGAGCAGTACTTC.

A word on this clonotype: A much larger clone differs from this one at a single base, so this may be a read error. This chain connects TRBV4-3 to TRBJ2-7, with no clear D. Trimming took 1 base from V and 7 from J, leaving 8 bases between them. CDR3 length: 12 residues. Germline V gives CDR1 LGHNA, CDR2 YSLEER. CDR3 coding DNA: TGCGCCAGCAGCCAAGTAGGAAGTGAGCAGTACTTC. This encodes CASSQVGSEQYF.

V and J are TRBV6-2 or TRBV6-3 and TRBJ2-3, with D unclear. The CDR3 is 15 residues long. Between the trimmed V and J ends, which lost 5 bases and 5 bases, there was a span of 17 bases. Per germline, CDR1 MNHEY and CDR2 SVGEGT. The CDR3 reads CASSPLGVFGDTQYF. In nucleotides, the CDR3 is TGTGCCAGCAGTCCCCTAGGAGTGTTTGGAGATACGCAGTATTTT.

In this sample, this clonotype turned up many times. This chain uses TRBV14 with TRBJ2-1; 9 bases are a match to TRBD2. The CDR3 loop spans 16 amino acids. Losses at the gene ends were 0 bases for V and 4 bases for J; bases not matched to a gene: 4. The V gene's germline CDR1 is SGHDN and CDR2 FVKESK. The CDR3 protein is CASSQDRTSGYNEQFF. CDR3 coding DNA: TGTGCCAGCAGCCAAGATAGAACTAGCGGGTACAATGAGCAGTTCTTC.

As concerns this clonotype: A junction end diverges from the germline sequence, so it may reflect a read error. The rearrangement uses TRBV7-9 and TRBJ1-1, with 7 bases lining up with TRBD1. Looked up from germline, CDR1 is SEHNR and CDR2 is FQNEAQ (reference sequence). This CDR3 is built from 12 residues. The CDR3 DNA is TGTGCCAGCCTACAGGGGAACACTGGAGCTTTCTTT. Protein product: CASLQGNTGAFF.

This clonotype was found a few times. The DNA for the CDR3 is TGTGCCAGCACCCCACCGGGTGGACTAGCGGGAGGGCCTAGCTCCTACGAGCAGTACTTC. It is translated as CASTPPGGLAGGPSSYEQYF. V is TRBV28 and J is TRBJ2-7; 15 bases match TRBD2. Germline V gene data show CDR1 as MDHEN and CDR2 as SYDVKM. This CDR3 spans 20 amino acids. The V gene end was trimmed by 7 bases and the J gene end by 0 bases; junction bases not matched to a gene: 16.

The V and J genes are TRBV18 and TRBJ2-7; possibly TRBD1 or TRBD2 for D (6 bases each). The end of the DNA aligns better with TRBJ2-5, so the J call may be wrong. The CDR3 is made up of 15 amino acids. CDR1 KGHSH and CDR2 LQKENI come from the germline V gene. The CDR3 sequence: CASSPPRRDIETQYF. CDR3 DNA sequence: TGTGCCAGCTCACCACCCCGGCGGGACATCGAGACCCAGTACTTC.

The table lists this clonotype with a few counts. The rearrangement uses TRBV7-2 and TRBJ1-1; 11 bases are shared with TRBD1. CDR3 length: 18 residues. J lost 4 bases, V lost 5 bases, and 15 bases had no gene match. CDR1 and CDR2 (germline): SGHTA, FQGNSA. DNA for the CDR3: TGTGCCAGCAGCCGTAGGACTGGACCGGGACAGGGGGGCACTGAAGCTTTCTTT. Amino acid sequence: CASSRRTGPGQGGTEAFF. Combining the CDR3 with reference TRBV7-2 and TRBJ1-1 gives the whole variable domain GAGVSQSPSNKVTEKGKDVELRCDPISGHTALYWYRQSLGQGLEFLIYFQGNSAPDKSGLPSDRFSAERTGGSVSTLTIQRTQQEDSAVYLCASSRRTGPGQGGTEAFFGQGTRLTVV.